Below are 4 T cell receptor beta chains sequenced from a single sample in a study of EBV T-cell therapy then PD-1 blockade in nasopharyngeal carcinoma. Treatment denoted: AdE1-LMPpoly-expanded autologous EBV-specific T-cell therapy followed by anti-PD-1 nivolumab. Using immunoSEQ multiplex PCR, the repertoire was profiled, and TCRdb retains in-frame clones only, with some absent. The profile shows 15,000 to 20,000 clones, approximately 84% of them singletons. These TCRs are of unknown antigen specificity. Specimen: CD8+ T cells from blood, collected at roughly day 32 from a patient whose treatment included autologous EBV-specific T cells and nivolumab. Receptor source: a man between 40 and 49 years old with nasopharyngeal carcinoma.

About this clone: At one boundary the junction diverges from the germline segment, which might be a read error. The chain uses TRBV6-6 and TRBJ1-1; D gene ambiguous. Germline assignment: CDR1 MNHNY and CDR2 SVGAGI (reference sequence). There are 12 residues in the CDR3. The CDR3 spells CASSYLKTEAFF. CDR3 coding DNA: TGTGCCAGCAGTTACTTGAAGACTGAAGCTTTCTTT.

This chain uses TRBV4-3 with TRBJ2-3; tentative D call: TRBD2 (5 bases). The germline V gene has CDR1 LGHNA and CDR2 YSLEER. The V end lost 0 bases, the J end lost 2 bases, and 12 bases lay between the germline ends. This CDR3 comprises 16 residues. The DNA of the CDR3 is TGCGCCAGCAGCCAAGATTCCCAGCGGTACACAGATACGCAGTATTTT. Translating it yields CASSQDSQRYTDTQYF.

This clone turned up a few times. The chain uses TRBV3-1 (or the pseudogene TRBV3-2) and TRBJ2-1; TRBD1 matches 7 bases. V dropped 4 bases and J dropped 16; count of bases not matched to a gene: 10. The length of the CDR3 is 12 residues. Germline loops: CDR1 LGHDT, CDR2 YNNKEL (reference sequence). The CDR3 nucleotides read TGTGCCAGCAGCCGAAGGGGGCATCTAAGATTCTTC. Amino acids: CASSRRGHLRFF.

A single count supports this clone. J is TRBJ2-7 and V is TRBV5-4; no clear D. Germline assignment: CDR1 SGHNT and CDR2 YYREEE (reference sequence). V was cut by 3 bases and J by 3 bases, with 4 bases left in between. The CDR3 is 11 residues long. CDR3 coding DNA: TGTGCCAGCAGCTGGGGCTACGAGCAGTACTTC. This encodes CASSWGYEQYF.